The rows below give T cell receptor beta chains drawn from one sample of a study of graft-versus-host responses after intestinal transplantation. Sequenced by immunoSEQ multiplex PCR; TCRdb stores in-frame clones only, minus some. The sample holds about 37,000 clones, 87% seen once. Material: ileum tissue, obtained approximately 210 days after intestinal transplant. These TCRs come from a human patient who received an intestinal transplant, so some T cells may come from the graft donor. CDR3s include the opening cysteine and the closing phenylalanine or tryptophan. A D gene is named only where the DNA matches it firmly. Rows may omit the clone size; those that give it use once, few, many or a size class.

len	v_gene	j_gene	abundance	d_gene	CDR3nt	CDR3aa
13	TRBV4-1	TRBJ2-3	NA	NA	TGCGCCAGCAGCCGCCCAGATACTAGTACGCAGTATTTT	CASSRPDTSTQYF
11	TRBV20-1	TRBJ1-1	NA	NA	TGCAGTGCGCCGACAGGAATCGAAGCTTTCTTT	CSAPTGIEAFF
15	TRBV28	TRBJ1-5	NA	NA	TGTGCCAGCAGTTCTACAGGGTCGGGCAATCAGCCCCAGCATTTT	CASSSTGSGNQPQHF
15	TRBV28	TRBJ1-6	NA	NA	TGTGCCAGCAACCTTCGGCTGGACCCCAATTCACCCCTCCACTTT	CASNLRLDPNSPLHF
14	TRBV7-3	TRBJ2-2	once	NA	TGTGCCAGCAGCCTAAGGGGTGGCACCGGGGAGCTGTTTTTT	CASSLRGGTGELFF
15	TRBV19	TRBJ1-1	NA	NA	TGTGCCAGTAGTAATGCGGGGGTAAGGAACACTGAAGCTTTCTTT	CASSNAGVRNTEAFF
14	TRBV7-9	TRBJ2-7	once	TRBD1	TGTGCCAGCAGCTACCGGGACAGGACCTACGAGCAGTACTTC	CASSYRDRTYEQYF
18	TRBV27	TRBJ2-2	NA	TRBD2	TGTGCCAGCACCTTTCTCGGGACTAGCGGGGGGGTGGCCGGGGAGCTGTTTTTT	CASTFLGTSGGVAGELFF
16	TRBV7-9	TRBJ1-2	once	NA	TGTGCCAGCAGCTCACCGTTTGCCACACGGGTGAAGGGCTACACCTTC	CASSSPFATRVKGYTF
15	TRBV28	TRBJ2-1	NA	TRBD2	TGTGCCACCGAGAAGTTAGCGGGAGGGGCCCATGAGCAGTTCTTC	CATEKLAGGAHEQFF
13	TRBV27	TRBJ1-1	NA	NA	TGTGCCAGCAGTTCAGGGTTTGGTACTGAAGCTTTCTTT	CASSSGFGTEAFF
15	TRBV5-1	TRBJ2-1	NA	NA	TGCGCCAGCAGCCTCCGACTAGTATCCTACAATGAGCAGTTCTTC	CASSLRLVSYNEQFF
12	TRBV4-2	TRBJ1-1	NA	NA	TGTGCCAGCAGCCGCCCGGGACCTGCAGCTTTCTTT	CASSRPGPAAFF
16	TRBV19	TRBJ2-7	NA	NA	TGTGCCAGTAGTATAGGGGCGCGACTCGGGTCCGCCGAGCAGTACTTC	CASSIGARLGSAEQYF
15	TRBV6-1	TRBJ2-3	few	TRBD2	TGTGCCAGCAGTGATGGTGCGGGGGGCACAGATACGCAGTATTTT	CASSDGAGGTDTQYF
12	TRBV7-9	TRBJ1-2	NA	NA	TGTGCCAGCAGCCAAACAGGGATTGGCTACACCTTC	CASSQTGIGYTF
14	TRBV5-1	TRBJ2-7	NA	NA	TGCGCCAGCAGCTTGTTCGGAGGGACTTACGAGCAGTACTTC	CASSLFGGTYEQYF
16	TRBV7-2	TRBJ2-1	NA	TRBD1	TGTGCCAGCAGCTTACTCGGGACAGGGGCAAGGAATGAGCAGTTCTTC	CASSLLGTGARNEQFF
15	TRBV28	TRBJ1-1	NA	NA	TGTGCCAGCATTACACCTGGGCTGGGGAAAACTGAAGCTTTCTTT	CASITPGLGKTEAFF
17	TRBV6-1	TRBJ2-3	NA	TRBD2	TGTGCCAGCAGTGAATGGGGCTTAGCGGGGAACACAGATACGCAGTATTTT	CASSEWGLAGNTDTQYF
14	TRBV5-6	TRBJ1-6	NA	TRBD1	TGTGCCAGCAGCTGGACAGGGGGAGGGTCACCTCTCCACTTT	CASSWTGGGSPLHF
16	TRBV7-9	TRBJ2-5	once	TRBD2	TGTGCCAGCAGCCCGAGAGGAGCGGGGGGTCAGGAGACCCAGTACTTC	CASSPRGAGGQETQYF
15	TRBV9	TRBJ2-5	NA	NA	TGTGCCAGCAGCCCCGGCCCCGGGCAGGCAGAGACCCAGTACTTC	CASSPGPGQAETQYF
14	TRBV27	TRBJ2-1	NA	TRBD2	TGTGCCAGCAGTTGGGGACTAGCGCACAATGAGCAGTTCTTC	CASSWGLAHNEQFF